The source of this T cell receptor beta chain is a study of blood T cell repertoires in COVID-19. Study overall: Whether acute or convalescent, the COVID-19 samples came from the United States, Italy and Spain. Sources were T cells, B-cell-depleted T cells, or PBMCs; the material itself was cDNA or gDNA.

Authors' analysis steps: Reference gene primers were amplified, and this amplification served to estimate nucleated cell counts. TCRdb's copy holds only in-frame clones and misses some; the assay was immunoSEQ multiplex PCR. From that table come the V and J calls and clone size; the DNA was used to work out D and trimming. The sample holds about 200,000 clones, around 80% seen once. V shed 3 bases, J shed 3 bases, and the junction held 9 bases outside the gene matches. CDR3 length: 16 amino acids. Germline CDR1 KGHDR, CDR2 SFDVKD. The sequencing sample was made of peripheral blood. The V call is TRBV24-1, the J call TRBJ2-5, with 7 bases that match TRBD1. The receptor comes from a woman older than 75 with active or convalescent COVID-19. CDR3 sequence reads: CATSDVSLGTEETQYF. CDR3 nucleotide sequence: TGTGCCACCAGTGATGTCTCTTTAGGGACAGAAGAGACCCAGTACTTC.